The clone carrying this T cell receptor beta chain was seen a few times. These data are taken from a study of blood T cells in healthy people across ages. Trimming removed 0 bases from V and 5 bases from J, with 5 bases in between. The CDR3 covers 12 residues. Germline lookup yields CDR1 LNHNV and CDR2 YYDKDF (reference sequence). A second PCR of 7 to 11 cycles used a sample-barcoded 5' primer and a J-beta primer mix. TCRdb reprocessed the 5' RACE reads with MiXCR, giving one entry per CDR3 protein. The table has about 500,000 distinct CDR3 sequences, less than 25% seen once; the top ten hold just under 9%. In addition, the sample was reused for a study of T cells of mothers and their children. That work contributes: Over 8 million TCR beta CDR3 reads were obtained from each mother, and approximately 3 million from each child.

The TCR was taken from a boy between 10 and 17 years old in good health. This rearrangement joins TRBV15 to TRBJ2-7; D remains ambiguous. The sequenced material came from blood. The CDR3 is CATSRDLDEQYF. The CDR3 DNA follows: TGTGCCACCAGCAGAGATCTCGACGAGCAGTACTTC.